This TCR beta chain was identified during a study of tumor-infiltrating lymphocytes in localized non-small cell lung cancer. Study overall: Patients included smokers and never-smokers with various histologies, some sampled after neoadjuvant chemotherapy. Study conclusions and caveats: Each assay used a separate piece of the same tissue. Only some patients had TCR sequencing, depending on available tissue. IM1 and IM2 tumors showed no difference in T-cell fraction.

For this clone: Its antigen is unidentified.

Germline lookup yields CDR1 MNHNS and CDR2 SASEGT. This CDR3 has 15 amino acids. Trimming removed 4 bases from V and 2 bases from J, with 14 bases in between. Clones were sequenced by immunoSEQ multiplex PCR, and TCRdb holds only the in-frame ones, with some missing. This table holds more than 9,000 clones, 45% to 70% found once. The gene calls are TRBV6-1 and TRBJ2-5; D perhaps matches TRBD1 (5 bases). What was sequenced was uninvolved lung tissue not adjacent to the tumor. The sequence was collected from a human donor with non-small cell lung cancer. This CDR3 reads CASSGGFGPQETQYF. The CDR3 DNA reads TGTGCCAGCAGTGGGGGCTTTGGGCCTCAAGAGACCCAGTACTTC.